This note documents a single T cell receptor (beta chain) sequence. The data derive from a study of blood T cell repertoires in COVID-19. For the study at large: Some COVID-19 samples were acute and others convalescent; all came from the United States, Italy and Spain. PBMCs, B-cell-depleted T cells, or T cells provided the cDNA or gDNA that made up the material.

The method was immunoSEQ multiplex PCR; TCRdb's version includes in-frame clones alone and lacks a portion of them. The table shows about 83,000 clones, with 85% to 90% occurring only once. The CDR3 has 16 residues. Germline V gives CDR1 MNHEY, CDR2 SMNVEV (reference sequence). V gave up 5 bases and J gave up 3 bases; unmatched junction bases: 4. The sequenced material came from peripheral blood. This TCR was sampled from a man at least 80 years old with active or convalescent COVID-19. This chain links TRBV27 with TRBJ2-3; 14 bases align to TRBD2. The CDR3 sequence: CASSGRTSGGTDTQYF. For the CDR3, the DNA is TGTGCCAGCAGTGGAAGGACTAGCGGGGGGACAGATACGCAGTATTTT.